Below are 32 T cell receptor beta chains sequenced from a single sample in a study of beta chain features in type 1 diabetes. Study results and caveats: Shorter TCRB CDR3s, moderately but significantly so, marked every one of the four CD4+ subsets in Type 1 diabetes patients.

The study reverse transcribed the entire isolated RNA, so it sequenced expressed TCRB transcripts. The repertoire was sequenced with immunoSEQ multiplex PCR; TCRdb's copy has only in-frame clones and lacks some. The table has about 150,000 clones, 10% seen once; the top ten hold around 0.48%. What these receptors recognize is not known. The sequenced sample consisted of central memory CD4+ T cells from blood. The receptors were gathered from a man aged 25-45 years with type 1 diabetes.

This clone was seen many times. The chain has TRBV27 and TRBJ2-7; maybe TRBD1 (6 bases). Germline V gives CDR1 MNHEY, CDR2 SMNVEV (reference sequence). Trimming took 6 bases from V and 0 from J, leaving 18 bases between them. The CDR3 consists of 16 residues. CDR3 protein: CASSPGAGASSYEQYF. In nucleotides, the CDR3 is TGTGCCAGCAGCCCCGGGGCAGGGGCGAGCTCCTACGAGCAGTACTTC.

Only a few counts were recorded for this clone. The chain joins TRBV6-1 to TRBJ2-2; 8 nucleotides line up with TRBD2. J gave up 4 bases and V 2 bases, and 6 bases lay outside the gene matches. Per the germline V gene, CDR1 is MNHNS and CDR2 is SASEGT. The CDR3 covers 16 residues. The CDR3 nucleotides read TGTGCCAGCAGTGAATTACTGCTAGCGGGCACCGGGGAGCTGTTTTTT. This codes for CASSELLLAGTGELFF.

CDR3 amino acids: CASSAGQGRGNTEAFF. CDR3 coding DNA: TGTGCCAGCAGCGCGGGACAGGGAAGGGGGAACACTGAAGCTTTCTTT. The chain has TRBV5-4 and TRBJ1-1, with 9 bases that match TRBD1. This CDR3 has 16 residues. The ends lost 4 bases at V and 1 base at J; junction bases unmatched: 8. The V gene's germline CDR1 is SGHNT and CDR2 YYREEE (reference sequence).

The chain couples TRBV30 to TRBJ1-5; weak D call: TRBD1 (5 bases). CDR3 length equals 15 residues. The V end lost 0 bases, the J end lost 2 bases, and 11 bases lay between the germline ends. The V gene's germline CDR1 is GTSNPN and CDR2 SVGIG (reference sequence). CDR3 amino acids: CAWSVGGSGNQPQHF. In nucleotides, the CDR3 is TGTGCCTGGAGTGTCGGGGGGTCGGGCAATCAGCCCCAGCATTTT.

This clone was observed a handful of times. The chain has TRBV5-1 and TRBJ1-2, with no clear D. CDR1 and CDR2 (germline): SGHRS, YFSETQ. Between the trimmed V and J ends, which lost 3 bases and 7 bases, there was a span of 22 bases. The CDR3 contains 16 residues. DNA of the CDR3: TGCGCCAGCAGCTCGGAGGCACGGGTCGGTGACGGTGGCTACACCTTC. It is translated as CASSSEARVGDGGYTF.

This clone was detected only a few times. This rearrangement joins TRBV4-3 to TRBJ2-7, with a weak D call TRBD1 (6 bases). This CDR3 spans 14 amino acids. Germline CDR1 is LGHNA and CDR2 is YSLEER. Trimming took 6 bases from V and 6 from J, leaving 18 bases between them. In DNA, the CDR3 is TGCGCCAGCAGTCTACAGGGATTTCAGGCCGAGCAGTACTTC. Translating gives CASSLQGFQAEQYF.

Only a few counts were recorded for this clone. The chain is built from TRBV5-1 and TRBJ2-7; TRBD1 aligns across 7 bases. Germline loops: CDR1 SGHRS, CDR2 YFSETQ. CDR3 length equals 14 residues. Unmatched junction bases numbered 12, after V lost 6 bases and J lost 6 bases. As DNA, the CDR3 is TGCGCCAGCACCGAACTCGGGACAGCCTCCGAGCAGTACTTC. The encoded protein is CASTELGTASEQYF.

The chain employs TRBV6-6 and TRBJ1-2; TRBD1 is a possible D gene (5 bases). This CDR3 region has 14 residues. The V gene lost 2 bases and the J gene lost 6 bases, with 13 bases spanning the gap. CDR1 is MNHNY, CDR2 SVGAGI, per germline (reference sequence). CDR3 DNA: TGTGCCAGCAGTTACCAGGGCGGAGTGGATGGCTACACCTTC. This encodes CASSYQGGVDGYTF.

The chain recombines TRBV25-1 with TRBJ1-5, with 7 bases matching TRBD1. The V gene end was trimmed by 8 bases and the J gene end by 4 bases; junction bases not matched to a gene: 8. The CDR3 totals 14 residues. Germline V CDR1 and CDR2: MGHDK, SYGVNS. The CDR3 DNA follows: TGTGCCAGCTCCCCAGGGGGTTTTAATCAGCCCCAGCATTTT. Translating it yields CASSPGGFNQPQHF.

The genes are TRBV27 and TRBJ1-2; TRBD1 agrees at 7 bases. Looked up from germline, CDR1 is MNHEY and CDR2 is SMNVEV (reference sequence). The CDR3 length is 18 residues. The ends lost 0 bases at V and 4 bases at J; junction bases unmatched: 14. CDR3 nucleotide sequence: TGTGCCAGCAGTTTATCGAATAGGGCAACAGGGGCGTCCTATGGCTACACCTTC. This gives the protein CASSLSNRATGASYGYTF.

J is TRBJ2-7 and V is TRBV18, with 7 bases matching TRBD2. Germline assignment: CDR1 KGHSH and CDR2 LQKENI. V gave up 5 bases and J gave up 6 bases; unmatched junction bases: 7. CDR3 length equals 13 residues. The CDR3 reads CASSSIAGAEQYF. The CDR3 DNA sequence: TGTGCCAGCTCATCCATCGCGGGAGCCGAGCAGTACTTC.

In its sample, this clone was seen a few times. This sequence joins TRBV28 and TRBJ1-5; TRBD1 matches at 10 bases. V trimming: 3 bases; J trimming: 6 bases; junction bases outside the gene matches: 20. Germline CDR1 MDHEN, CDR2 SYDVKM. The CDR3 length is 20 residues. The CDR3 reads CASSFALRDRGNTVGQPQHF. CDR3 nucleotides: TGTGCCAGCAGTTTCGCCCTCAGGGACAGGGGTAACACGGTGGGTCAGCCCCAGCATTTT.

This clone was counted between two and nine times. The V gene is TRBV10-3, the J gene TRBJ2-2; D not resolved. Looked up from germline, CDR1 is ENHRY and CDR2 is SYGVKD. V lost 0 bases, J lost 4 bases, and 9 bases lay in between. This CDR3 is built from 15 residues. CDR3 DNA sequence: TGTGCCATCAGTGAGTCAGTTCCGGGCACCGGGGAGCTGTTTTTT. Its translation is CAISESVPGTGELFF.

This clone was counted a few times. The CDR3 loop reads CASSATGTGYGDEQFF. CDR3 in DNA: TGCGCCAGCAGCGCTACCGGGACAGGGTATGGGGATGAGCAGTTCTTC. The chain has TRBV5-1 and TRBJ2-1; 9 nucleotides match TRBD1. Germline lookup yields CDR1 SGHRS and CDR2 YFSETQ. V was pared by 4 bases and J by 8 bases, with 13 bases of the junction left unmatched. The CDR3 is made up of 16 amino acids.

This clone was seen only a few times. The chain recombines TRBV2 with TRBJ1-5; TRBD1 aligns across 8 bases. Unmatched junction bases numbered 9, after V lost 6 bases and J lost 5 bases. This CDR3 is built from 15 residues. The germline gives CDR1 SNHLY, CDR2 FYNNEI. The CDR3 sequence: CASRPLQGDDQPQHF. The CDR3 coding sequence is TGTGCCAGCAGACCCCTACAGGGGGACGATCAGCCCCAGCATTTT.

This clone was seen more than once but under ten times. This chain's CDR3 is CASSKQGTADYNEQFF. The CDR3 nucleotides are TGTGCCAGCAGCAAACAAGGGACAGCGGACTACAATGAGCAGTTCTTC. The chain combines TRBV6-4 with TRBJ2-1, with 7 nucleotides matching TRBD1. J was trimmed by 3 bases and V by 6 bases; bases with no gene match: 11. Germline CDR1 reads MRHNA; CDR2 reads SNTAGT. The CDR3 is 16 residues long.

The gene calls are TRBV7-8 and TRBJ2-2, with TRBD1 matching 10 bases. Germline V lookup: CDR1 SGHVS, CDR2 FQNEAQ. With V trimmed by 3 bases and J by 5 bases, 6 bases remained unmatched. This CDR3 contains 16 residues. The CDR3 loop is CASSFRDRGVTGELFF. In DNA form, the CDR3 reads TGTGCCAGCAGCTTCCGGGACAGGGGTGTAACCGGGGAGCTGTTTTTT.

This clone was detected many times. In DNA form, the CDR3 reads TGTGCCGTATCGAGTACGGTGAACACTGAAGCTTTCTTT. Its translation is CAVSSTVNTEAFF. The rearrangement uses TRBV27 and TRBJ1-1; D is unclear. Germline loops: CDR1 MNHEY, CDR2 SMNVEV (reference sequence). V was pared by 11 bases and J by 0 bases, with 13 bases between. The CDR3 is made up of 13 amino acids.

The V call is TRBV7-9, the J call TRBJ2-1; 15 bases are a match to TRBD2. Germline V gene sequence: CDR1 SEHNR, CDR2 FQNEAQ (reference sequence). CDR3 length: 15 amino acids. V shed 3 bases and J 6 bases; nucleotides not matched to a gene: 0. The CDR3 sequence: CASSLGLAGGNEQFF. As DNA, the CDR3 is TGTGCCAGCAGCTTGGGACTAGCGGGAGGCAATGAGCAGTTCTTC. Filled out from reference TRBV7-9 and TRBJ2-1, the complete variable domain reads DTGVSQNPRHKITKRGQNVTFRCDPISEHNRLYWYRQTLGQGPEFLTYFQNEAQLEKSRLLSDRFSAERPKGSFSTLEIQRTEQGDSAMYLCASSLGLAGGNEQFFGPGTRLTVL.

This clone was recorded a few times. The rearrangement uses TRBV5-1 and TRBJ2-1; the D is unclear. The germline V gene encodes CDR1 SGHRS and CDR2 YFSETQ. The CDR3 contains 14 residues. V lost 0 bases to trimming and J lost 3 bases, with 7 bases between them. The CDR3 nucleotides read TGCGCCAGCAGCTTGGCCACAGACTACAATGAGCAGTTCTTC. This sequence encodes CASSLATDYNEQFF.

This clone was detected a few times. The V call is TRBV4-2, the J call TRBJ2-2; 7 positions match TRBD2. Unmatched junction bases numbered 5, after V lost 3 bases and J lost 1 base. Per the germline V gene, CDR1 is LGHNA and CDR2 is YNFKEQ. CDR3 length: 16 amino acids. CDR3 in DNA: TGTGCCAGCAGCCAGGGGCGGGAGAGGAACACCGGGGAGCTGTTTTTT. As protein: CASSQGRERNTGELFF.

This clone turned up a few times. The chain is built from TRBV2 and TRBJ2-7; TRBD1 agrees at 8 bases. Germline lookup yields CDR1 SNHLY and CDR2 FYNNEI. The ends lost 4 bases at V and 4 bases at J; junction bases unmatched: 3. The CDR3 is made up of 13 amino acids. The CDR3 coding sequence is TGTGCCAGCAGTGGCAGGGGGCCTTACGAGCAGTACTTC. This gives the protein CASSGRGPYEQYF.

This clone came up a few times. J is TRBJ1-4 and V is TRBV5-1; 7 nucleotides match TRBD1. From germline, CDR1 is SGHRS and CDR2 YFSETQ. V lost 0 bases, J lost 5 bases, and 4 bases stayed unmatched. The CDR3 is made up of 15 amino acids. CDR3 coding DNA: TGCGCCAGCAGCTTGGGGCTACAGGGGAATGAAAAACTGTTTTTT. It is translated as CASSLGLQGNEKLFF.

This clone was observed a handful of times. The gene calls are TRBV4-2 and TRBJ2-7; 10 positions agree with TRBD1. J lost 4 bases, V lost 1 base, and 4 bases had no gene match. CDR1 LGHNA and CDR2 YNFKEQ come from the germline V gene. The CDR3 length is 15 residues. CDR3 residues: CASSQGGTGVYEQYF. The CDR3 DNA reads TGTGCCAGCAGCCAAGGTGGGACAGGGGTATACGAGCAGTACTTC.

This chain joins TRBV11-2 and TRBJ1-1; D not resolved. The CDR3 is made up of 14 amino acids. Germline-derived CDR1 and CDR2 are SGHAT and FQNNGV. Trimming removed 3 bases at V and 1 base at J, with 9 bases between. The CDR3 loop is CASSLTPTNTEAFF. CDR3 DNA: TGTGCCAGCAGCTTGACACCCACGAACACTGAAGCTTTCTTT.

This clone was seen a few times. This rearrangement joins TRBV2 to TRBJ2-5; D gene ambiguous. V was trimmed by 6 bases and J by 4 bases, leaving 9 bases between them. The CDR3 totals 12 residues. Per the germline V gene, CDR1 is SNHLY and CDR2 is FYNNEI. DNA for the CDR3: TGTGCCAGCAGAGTAGTCTCAGAGACCCAGTACTTC. It translates to CASRVVSETQYF.

This clone has more than one count but fewer than ten. This chain joins TRBV9 and TRBJ2-5, with a possible D match to TRBD2 (5 bases). The CDR3 extends over 14 amino acids. The germline CDR1 and CDR2 sequences are SGDLS and YYNGEE. V was pared by 3 bases and J by 4 bases, with 13 bases between. CDR3 nucleotide sequence: TGTGCCAGCAGCGGAAAGGGAGTCGGAGAGACCCAGTACTTC. This translates into CASSGKGVGETQYF.

This clone was seen only a few times. V is TRBV7-3 and J is TRBJ2-6; D not resolved. The CDR3 contains 15 residues. The germline CDR1 and CDR2 sequences are SGHTA and FQGTGA. Trimming took 5 bases from V and 0 from J, leaving 8 bases between them. The CDR3, as DNA: TGTGCCAGCAGCCCCTCCCTCTCTGGGGCCAACGTCCTGACTTTC. Translated, it gives CASSPSLSGANVLTF. The full variable domain, in which reference TRBV7-3 and TRBJ2-6 provide the parts outside the CDR3, is GAGVSQTPSNKVTEKGKYVELRCDPISGHTALYWYRQSLGQGPEFLIYFQGTGAADDSGLPNDRFFAVRPEGSVSTLKIQRTERGDSAVYLCASSPSLSGANVLTFGAGSRLTVL.

The rearrangement joins TRBV11-1 to TRBJ2-2; 14 bases map to TRBD2. The trim removed 5 bases at V and 6 bases at J, leaving 11 bases unmatched. Germline V lookup: CDR1 SGHAT, CDR2 FQDESV (reference sequence). The CDR3 has 18 amino acids. CDR3 bases: TGTGCCAGCAGCGCGTGGACTAGCGGGAGGACCCAGTCCGGGGAGCTGTTTTTT. As protein: CASSAWTSGRTQSGELFF.

The V call is TRBV5-1, the J call TRBJ2-5, with D tentatively TRBD2 (5 bases). V was clipped by 4 bases and J by 7 bases, with 14 bases between them. This CDR3 comprises 13 residues. Germline-derived CDR1 and CDR2 are SGHRS and YFSETQ. In nucleotides, the CDR3 is TGCGCCAGCAGCCCGAGCGGCTCCCCGACCCAGTACTTC. It is translated as CASSPSGSPTQYF.

This clone was observed a few times. The chain is built from TRBV10-3 and TRBJ2-7; TRBD2 matches 10 bases. V lost 6 bases and J lost 4; bases outside the gene matches: 6. The CDR3 runs 14 residues. Germline CDR1 ENHRY, CDR2 SYGVKD. The DNA for the CDR3 is TGTGCCATCAGGGCTAGCGGGAGTCATTACGAGCAGTACTTC. Its protein is CAIRASGSHYEQYF.

This clone was observed a few times. This rearrangement joins TRBV6-5 to TRBJ1-1, with D hard to call. V dropped 6 bases and J dropped 1 base, with 9 bases sitting between them. Germline CDR1 is MNHEY and CDR2 is SVGAGI. CDR3 length: 13 amino acids. The CDR3 here is CASRTTQNTEAFF. For the CDR3, the DNA is TGTGCCAGCAGGACTACCCAGAACACTGAAGCTTTCTTT.